This TCR beta chain is drawn from a study of cytomegalovirus exposure and HLA in healthy donors. The study's findings and limits: An analysis done earlier found most TCR beta V segments productive about 87% or about 30% of the time.

PCR involved 60 Vbeta and 13 Jbeta primers. The repertoire was sequenced with immunoSEQ multiplex PCR; TCRdb's copy has only in-frame clones and lacks some. Of 160,000 or so clones listed, 87% are singletons. With respect to this clone: Its antigen is not identified.

The CDR3 spans 15 residues. Germline trimming cut 0 bases from V and 14 bases from J; bases unmatched to any gene: 9. From germline, CDR1 is MGHRA and CDR2 YSYEKL. This chain uses TRBV4-1 with TRBJ2-1, with 11 bases aligning to TRBD2. This TCR was recovered from a woman in her thirties in good health and CMV-seronegative. The sequencing input was PBMCs. The DNA for the CDR3 is TGCGCCAGCAGCCAAGAGGGGGCTAGCGGGGGGCCCGAGTTCTTC. Translation: CASSQEGASGGPEFF.